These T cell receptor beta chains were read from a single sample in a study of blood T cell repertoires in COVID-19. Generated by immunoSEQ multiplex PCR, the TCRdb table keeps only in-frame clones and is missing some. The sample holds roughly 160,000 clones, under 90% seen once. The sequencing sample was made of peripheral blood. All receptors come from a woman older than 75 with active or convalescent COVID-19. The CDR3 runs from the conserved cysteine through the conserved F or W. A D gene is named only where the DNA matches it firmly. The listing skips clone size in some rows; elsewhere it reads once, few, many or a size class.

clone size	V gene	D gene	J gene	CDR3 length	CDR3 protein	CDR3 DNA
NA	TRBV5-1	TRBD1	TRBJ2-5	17	CASSLAGTGGVGETQYF	TGCGCCAGCAGCTTGGCCGGGACAGGGGGCGTGGGGGAGACCCAGTACTTC
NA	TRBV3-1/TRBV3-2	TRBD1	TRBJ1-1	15	CASSQDGRGWTEAFF	TGTGCCAGCAGCCAAGACGGCAGGGGGTGGACTGAAGCTTTCTTT
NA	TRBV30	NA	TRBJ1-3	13	CAWSRSSGNTIYF	TGTGCCTGGAGTAGGAGTTCTGGAAACACCATATATTTT
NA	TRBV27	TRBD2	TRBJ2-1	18	CASSRLAGGYGERNEQFF	TGTGCCAGCAGCCGACTAGCGGGAGGGTATGGTGAGAGAAATGAGCAGTTCTTC
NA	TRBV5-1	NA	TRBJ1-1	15	CASSLPAGKSTEAFF	TGCGCCAGCAGCTTGCCGGCAGGGAAGAGCACTGAAGCTTTCTTT
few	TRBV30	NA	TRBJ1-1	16	CAWSRQGGRLNTEAFF	TGTGCCTGGAGTAGGCAGGGTGGAAGGCTGAACACTGAAGCTTTCTTT
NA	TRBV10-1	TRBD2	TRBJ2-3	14	CASSPAGDGGTQYF	TGCGCCAGCAGCCCCGCGGGAGACGGCGGGACGCAGTATTTT
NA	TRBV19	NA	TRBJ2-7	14	CASSPSYGSYEQYF	TGTGCCAGTAGTCCGAGCTACGGTTCCTACGAGCAGTACTTC
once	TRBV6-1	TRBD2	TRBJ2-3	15	CASSELREGRGTQYF	TGTGCCAGCAGTGAACTGCGGGAGGGCCGCGGTACGCAGTATTTT
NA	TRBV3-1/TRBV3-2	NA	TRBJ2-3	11	CASTSADTQYF	TGTGCCAGCACTTCTGCAGATACGCAGTATTTT
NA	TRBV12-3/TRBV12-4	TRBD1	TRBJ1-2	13	CASSPDRGLVYTF	TGTGCCAGCAGCCCGGACAGGGGGCTGGTCTACACCTTC
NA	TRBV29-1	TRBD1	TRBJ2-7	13	CSVARGQGGEQYF	TGCAGCGTTGCTAGGGGACAGGGGGGCGAGCAGTACTTC
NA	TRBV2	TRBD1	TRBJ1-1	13	CASSGTGGTEAFF	TGTGCCAGCAGTGGGACAGGGGGCACTGAAGCTTTCTTT
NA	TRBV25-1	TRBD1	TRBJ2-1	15	CASSELGQGYNEQFF	TGTGCCAGCAGTGAATTGGGACAGGGATACAATGAGCAGTTCTTC
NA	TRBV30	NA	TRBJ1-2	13	CAWRWGRAYGYTF	TGTGCCTGGCGGTGGGGCAGGGCCTATGGCTACACCTTC
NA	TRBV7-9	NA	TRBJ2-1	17	CASSLAVGVAEYNEQFF	TGTGCCAGCAGCTTAGCGGTCGGAGTAGCGGAGTACAATGAGCAGTTCTTC
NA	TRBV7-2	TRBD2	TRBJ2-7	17	CASSLLPSGSFGYEQYF	TGTGCCAGCAGCTTATTGCCTAGCGGGAGTTTCGGTTACGAGCAGTACTTC
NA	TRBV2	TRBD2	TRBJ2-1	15	CASSEQAGVYNEQFF	TGTGCCAGCAGTGAACAAGCGGGAGTGTACAATGAGCAGTTCTTC
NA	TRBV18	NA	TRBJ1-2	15	CASSPLPGDPYGYTF	TGTGCCAGCTCACCTTTACCGGGAGACCCCTATGGCTACACCTTC
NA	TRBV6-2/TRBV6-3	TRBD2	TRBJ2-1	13	CASSNGGRNEQFF	TGTGCCAGCAGTAACGGGGGGAGGAATGAGCAGTTCTTC
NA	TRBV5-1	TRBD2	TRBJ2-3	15	CASSFLGGRSDTQYF	TGCGCCAGCAGCTTTTTAGGCGGGAGGTCAGATACGCAGTATTTT
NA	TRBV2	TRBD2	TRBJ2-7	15	CASSEVSGGSYEQYF	TGTGCCAGCAGTGAAGTGAGCGGGGGCTCCTACGAGCAGTACTTC
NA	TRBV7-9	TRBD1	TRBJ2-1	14	CASSPGTGRWEQFF	TGTGCCAGCAGCCCAGGGACAGGGCGATGGGAGCAGTTCTTC
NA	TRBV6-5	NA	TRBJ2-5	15	CASSYQRSFGGTQYF	TGTGCCAGCAGTTACCAGCGGAGCTTCGGTGGGACCCAGTACTTC
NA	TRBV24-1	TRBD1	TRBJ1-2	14	CATSDRGQLQGYTF	TGTGCCACCAGTGACCGGGGACAGCTACAGGGCTACACCTTC
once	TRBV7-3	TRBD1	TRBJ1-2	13	CASSYTGAYGYTF	TGTGCCAGCAGCTACACAGGGGCCTATGGCTACACCTTC
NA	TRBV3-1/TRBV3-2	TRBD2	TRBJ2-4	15	CASSPRTRAKNIQYF	TGTGCCAGCAGCCCCCGGACTAGAGCCAAAAACATTCAGTACTTC
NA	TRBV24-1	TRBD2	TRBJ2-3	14	CATSTSGRTDTQYF	TGTGCCACCAGTACCAGCGGGAGAACAGATACGCAGTATTTT
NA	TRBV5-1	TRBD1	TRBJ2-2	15	CASSLGQGRAGELFF	TGCGCCAGCAGCTTGGGACAGGGGAGAGCCGGGGAGCTGTTTTTT
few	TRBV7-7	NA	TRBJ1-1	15	CASSLGAPGETEAFF	TGTGCTAGCAGCTTAGGGGCGCCGGGGGAGACTGAAGCTTTCTTT
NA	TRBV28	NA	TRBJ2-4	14	CASSLVGRASIQYF	TGTGCCAGCAGTTTGGTCGGGCGGGCTTCCATTCAGTACTTC
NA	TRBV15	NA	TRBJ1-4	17	CATSRELTSRGNEKLFF	TGTGCCACCAGCAGAGAGTTAACCTCGAGGGGGAATGAAAAACTGTTTTTT